This TCR beta chain was retrieved from a study of T cell responses to AZD1222 COVID-19 vaccine. Study-wide results and caveats: Repertoire sampling occurred only after the peak T cell response. Reportedly, close to half of spike-specific TCRs are directed against unmutated variant regions. At study baseline, merely five or six AZD1222 recipients were seropositive.

This CDR3 region has 14 residues. The germline gives CDR1 SGHNT, CDR2 YYREEE (reference sequence). This clone was seen just once. The antigen is unknown. Sequence at one end of the junction differs from germline and may be a read error. Assay used: immunoSEQ multiplex PCR; TCRdb lists only in-frame clones, some missing. Of 110,000 to 150,000 clones listed, 92% are singletons. The source was peripheral blood, collected on day 0 of AZD1222 vaccination. The gene calls are TRBV5-4 and TRBJ2-2; perhaps TRBD1 as D (7 bases). The sequence was obtained from an adult in good health. CDR3 in DNA: TGTGCCAGCAGCTTGGCCACAGGGGACGGGGGGCTGTTTTTT. This codes for CASSLATGDGGLFF.